This record covers a single T cell receptor beta chain. Its cognate antigen is unknown. This sample stems from a study of CD8 T cells in ankylosing spondylitis. Study-wide results and limits: Prior literature has documented some motif variants in synovial fluid and blood from reactive arthritis. As reported, disease-linked clones showed significant enrichment in matched ankylosing spondylitis synovial fluid. Disease-linked clones were CD8+ and relatively rare in peripheral blood. A motif in TCR beta, a set of under ten highly homologous variants, appeared characteristic of ankylosing spondylitis blood.

Germline lookup yields CDR1 SGHAT and CDR2 FQNNGV. The ends were cut back, 0 bases at V and 7 bases at J, with 12 bases in the middle. The CDR3 runs to 15 residues. As the method for making TCR beta libraries, quantitative 5'-RACE with molecular barcodes was used. TCRdb itself ran the 5' RACE reads through MiXCR, one entry per CDR3 protein. Of 650,000 to 800,000 distinct CDR3 sequences in the sample, around 19% were seen once. This clonotype originated in a male donor with ankylosing spondylitis. The sequencing sample was made of blood, either unsorted or a sorted T cell fraction (not recorded which). V gene TRBV11-2 combines with J gene TRBJ1-4; D is unclear. CDR3 amino acids: CASSLEGRMGEKLFF. The CDR3 DNA is TGTGCCAGCAGCTTAGAGGGCAGAATGGGTGAAAAACTGTTTTTT.